This T cell receptor beta chain originates from a study of blood T cell repertoires in COVID-19. Study information: The United States, Italy and Spain supplied acute and convalescent COVID-19 samples. From T cells, B-cell-depleted T cells, or PBMCs came the material, which was cDNA or gDNA.

Original methodology: By means of reference gene primer amplification, nucleated cell counts were estimated. This table comes from immunoSEQ multiplex PCR, and its TCRdb copy is limited to in-frame clones, with some not included. That table gives V, J and clone size, and the DNA gave D and trimming. This sample has approximately 160,000 clones, with around 80% found just once. The V gene lost 4 bases and the J gene lost 7 bases, with 16 bases spanning the gap. Germline V gene lookup returns CDR1 LGHDT and CDR2 YNNKEL (reference sequence). The length of the CDR3 is 14 residues. The specimen was peripheral blood. V is TRBV3-1 (or the pseudogene TRBV3-2) and J is TRBJ2-5; possible D gene TRBD1, 6 bases. The sequence derives from a man between 60 and 75 years old with acute or convalescent COVID-19. The CDR3: CASSPGQRSGTQYF. The CDR3 region has the DNA TGTGCCAGCAGCCCCGGACAGCGGTCGGGGACCCAGTACTTC.